Presented here are 10 T cell receptor beta chains from one specimen sequenced in a study of early T cells in non-severe SARS-CoV-2 infection. TCRdb re-called the 5' RACE reads through MiXCR, storing one row per CDR3 protein. The repertoire holds some 26,000 distinct CDR3 sequences, with 4.4% as singletons. The sequenced sample was whole blood. The receptors originated from an adult who was a healthcare worker with PCR-confirmed SARS-CoV-2 infection or an uninfected control (not recorded which).

This clonotype has a count of ten or more. V is TRBV20-1 and J is TRBJ2-7, with 9 bases matching TRBD2. CDR3 length: 15 residues. Germline V gives CDR1 DFQATT, CDR2 SNEGSKA (reference sequence). The CDR3 DNA reads TGCGGGCTCAAACACCCGGCGGGAGGGCTATACGAGCAGTACTTC. As protein: CGLKHPAGGLYEQYF.

In its sample, this clonotype was seen many times. The chain employs TRBV27 and TRBJ2-5; 8 bases map to TRBD1. The CDR3 runs to 14 residues. Trimming removed 5 bases from V and 5 bases from J; junction bases left unmatched: 7. Germline V gene sequence: CDR1 MNHEY, CDR2 SMNVEV (reference sequence). The CDR3 spells CASSRTGRMETQYF. DNA of the CDR3: TGTGCCAGCAGTAGGACAGGGAGAATGGAGACCCAGTACTTC.

The table lists this clonotype with many counts. The J gene is TRBJ1-2, the V gene TRBV3-1; tentative D call: TRBD1 (5 bases). V lost 1 base and J 8 bases, leaving 14 bases between the germline ends. CDR3 length: 14 amino acids. CDR1 is LGHDT, CDR2 YNNKEL, per germline (reference sequence). CDR3 DNA sequence: TGTGCCAGCAGCCAAGGAGGGACGTCGGGCGGCTACACCTTC. It codes for CASSQGGTSGGYTF.

The table lists this clonotype with many counts. The chain couples TRBV12-3 or TRBV12-4 to TRBJ2-3, with 11 bases lining up with TRBD1. V trimming: 3 bases; J trimming: 4 bases; junction bases outside the gene matches: 6. This CDR3 comprises 16 residues. CDR3 in DNA: TGTGCCAGCAGTTTCCCGGGACAGGGGGTAGCAGATACGCAGTATTTT. Its translation: CASSFPGQGVADTQYF.

This clonotype was found many times. The V gene is TRBV20-1, the J gene TRBJ2-3; a possible D gene is TRBD1 (6 bases). The V gene's germline CDR1 is DFQATT and CDR2 SNEGSKA (reference sequence). There are 14 residues in the CDR3. V gave up 5 bases and J gave up 2 bases, with 14 bases separating them. The CDR3 DNA reads TGCAGTGCTCAGACGACAGGATACACAGATACGCAGTATTTT. This gives the protein CSAQTTGYTDTQYF.

This clonotype was observed a few times. The V and J genes are TRBV28 and TRBJ1-6; 7 nucleotides match TRBD1. V trimming: 2 bases; J trimming: 9 bases; junction bases outside the gene matches: 4. Per the germline V gene, CDR1 is MDHEN and CDR2 is SYDVKM. The CDR3 is 14 residues long. The CDR3 sequence: CASSLQGEVSPLHF. As DNA, the CDR3 is TGTGCCAGCAGTTTACAGGGGGAGGTTTCACCCCTCCACTTT.

This clonotype was counted ten times or more. The chain joins TRBV4-2 to TRBJ2-3; the D gene is possibly TRBD2 (5 bases). The ends were cut back, 0 bases at V and 6 bases at J, with 13 bases in the middle. The length of the CDR3 is 15 residues. Per the germline V gene, CDR1 is LGHNA and CDR2 is YNFKEQ. The CDR3 is CASSQDDGRDDTQYF. The DNA of the CDR3 is TGTGCCAGCAGCCAAGACGATGGGAGAGACGATACGCAGTATTTT.

This clonotype was observed a few times. The chain couples TRBV7-9 to TRBJ2-7; 9 bases map to TRBD1. The CDR3 has 12 residues. The germline V gene encodes CDR1 SEHNR and CDR2 FQNEAQ (reference sequence). CDR3 nucleotides: TGTGAGGGAGGGGACAGGGTTCGCGAGCAGTACTTC. It is translated as CEGGDRVREQYF.

This clonotype was picked up a small number of times. The chain recombines TRBV7-3 with TRBJ2-3; TRBD1 or TRBD2 may be the D gene (5 bases each). The V end lost 4 bases, the J end lost 5 bases, and 13 bases lay between the germline ends. Germline V gives CDR1 SGHTA, CDR2 FQGTGA. The length of the CDR3 is 14 residues. CDR3 DNA: TGTGCCAGCAGCTGGGGGACCTCAAGAGATACGCAGTATTTT. This encodes CASSWGTSRDTQYF.

Ten or more counts support this clonotype. V usage is TRBV10-3 and J usage is TRBJ1-1; weak D call: TRBD1 (5 bases). V was cut by 3 bases and J by 7 bases, with 15 bases left in between. Germline CDR1 ENHRY, CDR2 SYGVKD. The CDR3 contains 14 residues. The CDR3 sequence: CAISDSGTQIEAFF. In DNA, the CDR3 is TGTGCCATCAGTGACTCCGGGACCCAAATTGAAGCTTTCTTT.